What follows is one TCR beta chain and its context. Generated by immunoSEQ multiplex PCR, the TCRdb table keeps only in-frame clones and is missing some. The table lists 100,000 to 150,000 clones, 65% to 90% of them singletons. This sample stems from a study of T cell responses to AZD1222 COVID-19 vaccine. The germline V gene encodes CDR1 SGHVS and CDR2 FQNEAQ. This CDR3 is 14 amino acids long. V lost 1 base to trimming and J lost 8 bases, with 14 bases between them. V is TRBV7-8 and J is TRBJ1-2; D gene unclear. This TCR derives from an adult in good health. The material sequenced was peripheral blood, taken on day 0 of AZD1222 vaccination. The CDR3 here is CASSLGRESGGYTF. In DNA, the CDR3 is TGTGCCAGCAGCTTAGGGAGGGAGTCGGGAGGCTACACCTTC.